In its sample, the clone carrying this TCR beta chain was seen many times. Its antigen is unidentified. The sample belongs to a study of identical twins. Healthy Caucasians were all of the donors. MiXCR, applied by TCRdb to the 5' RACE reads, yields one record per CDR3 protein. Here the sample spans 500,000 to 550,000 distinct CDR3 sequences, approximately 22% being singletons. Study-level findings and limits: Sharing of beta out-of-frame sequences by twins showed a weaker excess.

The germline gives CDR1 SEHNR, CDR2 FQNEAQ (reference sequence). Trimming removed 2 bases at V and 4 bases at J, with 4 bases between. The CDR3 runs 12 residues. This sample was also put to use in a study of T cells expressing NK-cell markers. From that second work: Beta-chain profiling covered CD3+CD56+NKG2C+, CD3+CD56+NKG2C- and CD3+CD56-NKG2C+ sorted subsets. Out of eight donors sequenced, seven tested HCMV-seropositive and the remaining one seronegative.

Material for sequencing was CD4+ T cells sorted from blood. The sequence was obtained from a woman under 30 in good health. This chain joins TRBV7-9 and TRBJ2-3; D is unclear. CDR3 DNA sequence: TGTGCCAGCAGCTTAAAAGCAGATACGCAGTATTTT. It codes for CASSLKADTQYF. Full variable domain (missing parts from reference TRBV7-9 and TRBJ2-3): DTGVSQNPRHKITKRGQNVTFRCDPISEHNRLYWYRQTLGQGPEFLTYFQNEAQLEKSRLLSDRFSAERPKGSFSTLEIQRTEQGDSAMYLCASSLKADTQYFGPGTRLTVL.